What follows is one T cell receptor beta chain and its context. What it recognizes is unknown. Germline V gene lookup returns CDR1 LNHDA and CDR2 SQIVND (reference sequence). There are 13 residues in the CDR3. V lost 3 bases, J lost 11 bases, and 16 bases lay in between. The repertoire was sequenced with immunoSEQ multiplex PCR; TCRdb's copy has only in-frame clones and lacks some. The sample shows 130,000 or so clones, around 80% of them seen only once. Analyses pooled second doses at about 4 or about 12 weeks. The data were obtained in a study of T cell responses to AZD1222 COVID-19 vaccine. Findings of the study overall: The donor cohort was predominantly white British with a female majority, and clonal diversity may have been underestimated.

The chain has TRBV19 and TRBJ1-1, with no clear D. The receptor comes from an adult who received the AZD1222 COVID-19 vaccine. This specimen was peripheral blood, taken 28 days after the second AZD1222 dose. The CDR3 nucleotides read TGTGCCAGTAGTATCTGGGGTCAAAATTGGGCTTTCTTT. Translation: CASSIWGQNWAFF.